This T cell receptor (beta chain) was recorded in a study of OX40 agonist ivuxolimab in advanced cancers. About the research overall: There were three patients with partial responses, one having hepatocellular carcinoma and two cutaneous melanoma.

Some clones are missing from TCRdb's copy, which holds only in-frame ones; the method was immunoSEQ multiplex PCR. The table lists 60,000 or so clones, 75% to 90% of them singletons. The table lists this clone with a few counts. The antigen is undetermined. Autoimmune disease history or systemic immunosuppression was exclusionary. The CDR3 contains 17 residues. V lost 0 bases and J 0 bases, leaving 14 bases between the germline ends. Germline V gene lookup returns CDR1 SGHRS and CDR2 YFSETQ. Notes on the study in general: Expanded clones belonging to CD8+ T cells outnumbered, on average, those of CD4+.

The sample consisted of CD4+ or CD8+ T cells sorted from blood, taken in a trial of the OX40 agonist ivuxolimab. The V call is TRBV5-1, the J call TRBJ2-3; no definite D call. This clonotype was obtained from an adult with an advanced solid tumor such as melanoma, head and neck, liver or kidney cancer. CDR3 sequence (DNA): TGCGCCAGCAGCTTGGTCATCCGGAGTCTAAGCACAGATACGCAGTATTTT. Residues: CASSLVIRSLSTDTQYF.